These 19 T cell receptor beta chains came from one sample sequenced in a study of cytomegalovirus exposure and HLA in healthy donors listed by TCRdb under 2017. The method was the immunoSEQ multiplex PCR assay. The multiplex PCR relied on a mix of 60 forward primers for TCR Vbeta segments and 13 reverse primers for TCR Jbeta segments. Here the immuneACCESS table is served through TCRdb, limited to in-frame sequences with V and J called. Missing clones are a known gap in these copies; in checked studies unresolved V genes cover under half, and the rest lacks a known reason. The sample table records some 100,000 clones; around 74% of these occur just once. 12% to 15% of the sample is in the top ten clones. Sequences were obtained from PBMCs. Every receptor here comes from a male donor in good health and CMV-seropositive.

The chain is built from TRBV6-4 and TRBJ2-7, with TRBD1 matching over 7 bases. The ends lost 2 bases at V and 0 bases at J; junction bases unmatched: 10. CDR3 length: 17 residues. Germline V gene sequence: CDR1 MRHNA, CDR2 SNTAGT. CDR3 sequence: CASSDPMGQHSSYEQYF. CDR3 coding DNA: TGTGCCAGCAGTGACCCTATGGGACAGCACAGCTCCTACGAGCAGTACTTC.

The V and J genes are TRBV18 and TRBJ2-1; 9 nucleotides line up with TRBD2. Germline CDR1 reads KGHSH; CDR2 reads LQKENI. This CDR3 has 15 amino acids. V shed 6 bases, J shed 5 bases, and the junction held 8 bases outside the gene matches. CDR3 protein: CASSPWTSANNEQFF. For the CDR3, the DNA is TGTGCCAGCTCGCCGTGGACTAGCGCCAACAATGAGCAGTTCTTC.

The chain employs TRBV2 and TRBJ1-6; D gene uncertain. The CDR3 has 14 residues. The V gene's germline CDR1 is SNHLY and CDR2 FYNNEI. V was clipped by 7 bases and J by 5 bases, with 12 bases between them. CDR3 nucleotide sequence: TGTGCCAGCACCCTAGCCCAGAATAATTCACCCCTCCACTTT. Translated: CASTLAQNNSPLHF.

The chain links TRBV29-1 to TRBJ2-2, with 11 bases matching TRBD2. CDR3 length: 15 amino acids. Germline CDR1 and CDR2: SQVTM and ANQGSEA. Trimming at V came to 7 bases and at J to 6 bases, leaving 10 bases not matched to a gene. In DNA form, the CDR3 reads TGCAGCGCCCCCGCGCTAGCGGGGGGTTCCGGGGAGCTGTTTTTT. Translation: CSAPALAGGSGELFF.

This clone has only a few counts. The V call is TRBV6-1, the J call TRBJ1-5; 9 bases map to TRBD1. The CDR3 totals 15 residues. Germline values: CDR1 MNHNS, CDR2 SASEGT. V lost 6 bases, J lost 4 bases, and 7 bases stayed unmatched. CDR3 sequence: CASSYGTGRNQPQHF. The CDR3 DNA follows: TGTGCCAGCAGCTATGGGACAGGGCGGAATCAGCCCCAGCATTTT.

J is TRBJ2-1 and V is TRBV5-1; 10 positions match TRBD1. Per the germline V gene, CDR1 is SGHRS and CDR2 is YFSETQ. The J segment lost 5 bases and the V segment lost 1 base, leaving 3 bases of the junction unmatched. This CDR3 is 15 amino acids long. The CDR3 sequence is CASSLRTGGNNEQFF. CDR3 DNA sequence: TGCGCCAGCAGCTTGAGGACAGGGGGTAACAATGAGCAGTTCTTC.

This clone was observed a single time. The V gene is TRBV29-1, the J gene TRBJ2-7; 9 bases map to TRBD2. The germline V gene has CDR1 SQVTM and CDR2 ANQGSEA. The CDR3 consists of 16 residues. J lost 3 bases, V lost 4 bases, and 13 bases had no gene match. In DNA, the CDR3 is TGCAGCGTTGTTCAGGCGAATAGCGGGAGAAGCTACGAGCAGTACTTC. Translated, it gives CSVVQANSGRSYEQYF.

The CDR3 loop is CASSPGTGANGYTF. In DNA, the CDR3 is TGCGCCAGCAGCCCCGGGACAGGGGCAAATGGCTACACCTTC. The chain combines TRBV5-1 with TRBJ1-2, with 10 bases fitting TRBD1. V was pared by 4 bases and J by 6 bases, with 6 bases of the junction left unmatched. Germline loops: CDR1 SGHRS, CDR2 YFSETQ. The CDR3 covers 14 residues.

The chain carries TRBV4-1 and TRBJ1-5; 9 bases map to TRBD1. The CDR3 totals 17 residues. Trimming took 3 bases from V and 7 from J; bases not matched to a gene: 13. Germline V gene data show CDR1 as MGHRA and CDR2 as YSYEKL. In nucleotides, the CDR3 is TGCGCCAGCAGCCAGGGGACAGGGAGAATATTTCGGCAGCCCCAGCATTTT. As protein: CASSQGTGRIFRQPQHF.

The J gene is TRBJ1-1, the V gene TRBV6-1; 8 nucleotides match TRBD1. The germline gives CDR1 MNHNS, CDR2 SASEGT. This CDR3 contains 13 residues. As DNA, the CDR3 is TGTGCTTCCCAGGGGGCTGGGGGAACTGAAGCTTTCTTT. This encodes CASQGAGGTEAFF.

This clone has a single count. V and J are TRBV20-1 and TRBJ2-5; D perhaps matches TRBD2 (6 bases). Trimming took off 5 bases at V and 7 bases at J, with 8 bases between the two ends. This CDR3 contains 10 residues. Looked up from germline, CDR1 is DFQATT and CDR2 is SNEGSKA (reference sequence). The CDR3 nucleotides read TGCAGTGCTCACGGGGGGACCCAGTACTTC. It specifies CSAHGGTQYF.

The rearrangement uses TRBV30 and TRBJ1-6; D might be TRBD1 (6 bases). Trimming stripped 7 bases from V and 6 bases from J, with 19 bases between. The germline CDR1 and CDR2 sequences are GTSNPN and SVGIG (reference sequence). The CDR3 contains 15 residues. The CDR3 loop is CASKGEGLFNSPLHF. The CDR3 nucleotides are TGTGCCTCGAAGGGGGAGGGCTTATTTAATTCACCCCTCCACTTT.

This chain's CDR3 is CASSPGDRASEAFF. The CDR3 coding sequence is TGTGCCAGCAGTCCGGGAGACAGAGCCTCTGAAGCTTTCTTT. The V call is TRBV27, the J call TRBJ1-1; tentatively, D is TRBD1 (5 bases). Germline V gene data show CDR1 as MNHEY and CDR2 as SMNVEV (reference sequence). The CDR3 is 14 residues long. Trimming took 5 bases from V and 6 from J, leaving 16 bases between them.

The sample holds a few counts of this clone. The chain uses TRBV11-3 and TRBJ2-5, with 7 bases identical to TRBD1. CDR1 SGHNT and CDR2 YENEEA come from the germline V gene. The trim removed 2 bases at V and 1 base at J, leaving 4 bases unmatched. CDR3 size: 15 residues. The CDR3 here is CASSLPGGGQETQYF. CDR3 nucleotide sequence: TGTGCCAGCAGCTTACCAGGGGGTGGCCAAGAGACCCAGTACTTC.

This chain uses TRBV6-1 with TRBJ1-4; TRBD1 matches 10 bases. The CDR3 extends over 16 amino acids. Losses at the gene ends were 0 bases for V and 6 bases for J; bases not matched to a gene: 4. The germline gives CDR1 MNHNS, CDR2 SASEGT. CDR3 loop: CASSEAGGTGDEKLFF. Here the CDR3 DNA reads TGTGCCAGCAGTGAAGCGGGGGGGACAGGGGATGAAAAACTGTTTTTT.

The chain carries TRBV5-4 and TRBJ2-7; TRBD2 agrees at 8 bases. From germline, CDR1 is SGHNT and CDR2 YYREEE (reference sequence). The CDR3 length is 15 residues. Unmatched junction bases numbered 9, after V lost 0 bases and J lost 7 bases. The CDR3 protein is CASSLDASGPEEQYF. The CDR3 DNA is TGTGCCAGCAGCTTGGACGCTAGCGGGCCCGAGGAGCAGTACTTC.

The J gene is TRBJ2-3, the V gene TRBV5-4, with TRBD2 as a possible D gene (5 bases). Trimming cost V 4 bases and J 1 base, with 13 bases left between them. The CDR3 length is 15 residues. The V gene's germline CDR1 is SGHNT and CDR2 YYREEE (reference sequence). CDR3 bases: TGTGCCAGCAGCAATGGACTGAGAGGCACAGATACGCAGTATTTT. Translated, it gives CASSNGLRGTDTQYF. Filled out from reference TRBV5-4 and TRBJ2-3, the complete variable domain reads ETGVTQSPTHLIKTRGQQVTLRCSSQSGHNTVSWYQQALGQGPQFIFQYYREEENGRGNFPPRFSGLQFPNYSSELNVNALELDDSALYLCASSNGLRGTDTQYFGPGTRLTVL.

Here the CDR3 DNA reads TGCGCCAGCCGGAACACAGGGCAGTCCTACGAGCAGTACTTC. It encodes CASRNTGQSYEQYF. This chain joins TRBV5-1 and TRBJ2-7, with D perhaps TRBD1 (6 bases). This CDR3 spans 14 amino acids. Germline V gives CDR1 SGHRS, CDR2 YFSETQ. With 7 bases removed from V and 1 base from J, the gap between germline ends came to 15 bases.

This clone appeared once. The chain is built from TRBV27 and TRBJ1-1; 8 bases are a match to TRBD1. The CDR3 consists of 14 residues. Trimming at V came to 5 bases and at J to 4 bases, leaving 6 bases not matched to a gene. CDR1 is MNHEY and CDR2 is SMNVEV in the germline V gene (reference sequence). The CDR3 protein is CASSNRGGFTEAFF. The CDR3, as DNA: TGTGCCAGCAGTAACAGGGGGGGGTTCACTGAAGCTTTCTTT.